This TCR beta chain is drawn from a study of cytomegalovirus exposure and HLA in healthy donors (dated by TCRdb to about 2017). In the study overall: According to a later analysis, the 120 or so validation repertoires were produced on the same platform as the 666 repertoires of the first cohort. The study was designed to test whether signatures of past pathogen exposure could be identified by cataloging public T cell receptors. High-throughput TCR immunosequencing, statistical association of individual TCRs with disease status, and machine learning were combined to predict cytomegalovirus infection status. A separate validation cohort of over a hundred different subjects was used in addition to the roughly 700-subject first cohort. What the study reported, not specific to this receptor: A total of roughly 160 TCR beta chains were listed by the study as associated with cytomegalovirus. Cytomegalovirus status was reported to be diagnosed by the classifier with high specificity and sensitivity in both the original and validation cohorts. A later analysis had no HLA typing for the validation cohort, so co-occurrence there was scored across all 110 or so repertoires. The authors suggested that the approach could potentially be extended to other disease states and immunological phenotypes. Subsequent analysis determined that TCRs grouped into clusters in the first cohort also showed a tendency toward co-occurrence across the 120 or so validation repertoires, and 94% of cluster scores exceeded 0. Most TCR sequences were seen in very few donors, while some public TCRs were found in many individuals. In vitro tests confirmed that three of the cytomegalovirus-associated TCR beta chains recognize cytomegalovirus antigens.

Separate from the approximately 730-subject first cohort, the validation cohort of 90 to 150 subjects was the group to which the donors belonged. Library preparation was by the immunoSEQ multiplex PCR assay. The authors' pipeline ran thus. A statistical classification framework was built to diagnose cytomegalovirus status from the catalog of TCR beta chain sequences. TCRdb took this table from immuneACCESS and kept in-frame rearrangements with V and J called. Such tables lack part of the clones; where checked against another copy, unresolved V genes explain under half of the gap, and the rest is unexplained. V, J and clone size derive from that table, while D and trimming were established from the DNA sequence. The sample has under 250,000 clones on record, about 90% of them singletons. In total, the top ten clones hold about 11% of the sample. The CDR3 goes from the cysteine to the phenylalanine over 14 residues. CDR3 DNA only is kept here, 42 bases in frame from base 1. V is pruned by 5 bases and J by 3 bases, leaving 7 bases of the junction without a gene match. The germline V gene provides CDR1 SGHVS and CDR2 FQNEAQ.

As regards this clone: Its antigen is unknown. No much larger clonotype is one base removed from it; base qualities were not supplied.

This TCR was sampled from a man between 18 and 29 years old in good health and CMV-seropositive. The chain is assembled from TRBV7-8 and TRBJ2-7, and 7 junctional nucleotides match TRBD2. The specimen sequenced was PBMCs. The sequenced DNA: TGTGCCAGCAGCCCAGCGGGGCACCACTACGAGCAGTACTTC. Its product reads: CASSPAGHHYEQYF.